The T cell receptor beta chain described here comes from a study of pediatric ulcerative colitis. Study outcomes and limitations: Compared with controls, ulcerative colitis showed greater blood-rectum clone sharing. Blood samples from two patients yielded substantially fewer templates and were excluded from blood-rectal overlap analysis. Clonal expansions reduced rectal repertoire diversity in acute severe colitis.

The CDR3 is 13 residues long. Germline CDR1 is SGDLS and CDR2 is YYNGEE. The V end lost 3 bases, the J end lost 7 bases, and 8 bases lay between the germline ends. The method was immunoSEQ multiplex PCR; TCRdb's version includes in-frame clones alone and lacks a portion of them. This sample has 30,000 to 40,000 clones, with about four fifths found just once. Regarding this clone: The antigen is not known.

Material for sequencing was blood. The TCR comes from a boy aged 5-17 years with severe ulcerative colitis. V usage is TRBV9 and J usage is TRBJ1-6; D not resolved. The CDR3 nucleotides read TGTGCCAGCAGCGACAACCTGAATTCACCCCTCCACTTT. Amino acid sequence: CASSDNLNSPLHF.